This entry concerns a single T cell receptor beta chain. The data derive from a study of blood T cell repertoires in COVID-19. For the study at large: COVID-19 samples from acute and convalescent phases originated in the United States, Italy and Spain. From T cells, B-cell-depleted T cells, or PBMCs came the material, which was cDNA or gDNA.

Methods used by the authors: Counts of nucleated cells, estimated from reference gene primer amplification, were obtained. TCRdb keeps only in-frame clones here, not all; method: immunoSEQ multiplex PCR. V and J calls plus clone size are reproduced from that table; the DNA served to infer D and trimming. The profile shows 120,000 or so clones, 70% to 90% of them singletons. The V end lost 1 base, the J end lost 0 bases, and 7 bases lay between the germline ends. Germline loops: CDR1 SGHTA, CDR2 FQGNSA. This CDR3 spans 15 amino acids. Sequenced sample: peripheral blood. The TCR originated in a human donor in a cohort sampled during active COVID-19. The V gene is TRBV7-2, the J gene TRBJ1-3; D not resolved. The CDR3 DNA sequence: TGTGCCAGCAGCTTAGGAGGCACCTCTGGAAACACCATATATTTT. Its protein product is CASSLGGTSGNTIYF.